These 14 T cell receptor beta chains share one sample of origin, sequenced in a study of radiation and T cells in renal cell carcinoma. Generated by immunoSEQ multiplex PCR, the TCRdb table keeps only in-frame clones and is missing some. The table records about 13,000 clones, roughly a third of them present only once. Sample treatment: 15 Gy SBRT to primary tumor, nephrectomy 4 weeks later. The sample here was tumor tissue, taken from a patient whose treatment included radiotherapy and nephrectomy. Receptor source: a man in his 60s with renal cell carcinoma.

A few counts support this clone. The V and J genes are TRBV6-1 and TRBJ2-3; perhaps TRBD1 as D (6 bases). V lost 4 bases, J lost 0 bases, and 11 bases lay in between. Germline V lookup: CDR1 MNHNS, CDR2 SASEGT. The CDR3 is 15 amino acids. DNA of the CDR3: TGTGCCAGCAGTGTAGCAGGGGCAAGCACAGATACGCAGTATTTT. Residues: CASSVAGASTDTQYF.

This chain connects TRBV9 to TRBJ2-3; TRBD2 aligns across 11 bases. Losses at the gene ends were 4 bases for V and 5 bases for J; bases not matched to a gene: 9. The CDR3 extends over 16 amino acids. CDR1 is SGDLS, CDR2 YYNGEE, per germline. The CDR3 DNA reads as TGTGCCAGCAGCTTAACACTAGCGGGAGTACAAGATACGCAGTATTTT. It specifies CASSLTLAGVQDTQYF.

The CDR3 here is CASSATGGQGDTQYF. CDR3 bases: TGTGCCAGCAGCGCTACGGGGGGGCAGGGAGATACGCAGTATTTT. The chain is built from TRBV9 and TRBJ2-3; 8 bases align to TRBD2. CDR1 is SGDLS, CDR2 YYNGEE, per germline. The CDR3 extends over 15 amino acids. Germline trimming cut 3 bases from V and 5 bases from J; bases unmatched to any gene: 8. The full variable domain, completed using reference TRBV9 and TRBJ2-3, is DSGVTQTPKHLITATGQRVTLRCSPRSGDLSVYWYQQSLDQGLQFLIQYYNGEERAKGNILERFSAQQFPDLHSELNLSSLELGDSALYFCASSATGGQGDTQYFGPGTRLTVL.

This clone was seen only a few times. The chain is built from TRBV19 and TRBJ1-1; a possible D gene is TRBD1 (6 bases). V lost 10 bases to trimming and J lost 4 bases, with 16 bases between them. Germline values: CDR1 LNHDA, CDR2 SQIVND (reference sequence). The CDR3 sequence is 13 residues long. The CDR3 coding sequence is TGTGCCATGAAGCCACAGGGCGCCACTGAAGCTTTCTTT. Translating gives CAMKPQGATEAFF.

The CDR3 nucleotides read TGTGCCAAGCCCCTAGCGGGAGGTACGCAGTATTTT. It codes for CAKPLAGGTQYF. The chain combines TRBV21-1 with TRBJ2-3; TRBD2, the table's D call, was not compared with the DNA. TRBV21-1 is annotated as a pseudogene. This CDR3 has 12 amino acids.

J is TRBJ1-6 and V is TRBV5-6; no firm D call. Germline CDR1 SGHDT, CDR2 YYEEEE. This CDR3 comprises 14 residues. Trimming pared 2 bases from V and 8 bases from J, leaving 11 bases between. The CDR3 spells CASSLSYGDSPLHF. The CDR3, as DNA: TGTGCCAGCAGCTTATCTTATGGCGATTCACCCCTCCACTTT.

This clone was counted a single time. The genes are TRBV6-5 and TRBJ1-2, with TRBD1 matching over 7 bases. Germline V lookup: CDR1 MNHEY, CDR2 SVGAGI. J lost 8 bases, V lost 6 bases, and 15 bases had no gene match. This CDR3 contains 15 residues. This chain's CDR3 is CASSTQGPIRGGYTF. The CDR3 nucleotides read TGTGCCAGCAGCACACAGGGGCCTATCCGCGGCGGCTACACCTTC.

This clone was counted ten times or more. The chain joins TRBV5-4 to TRBJ2-3; TRBD2 is a possible D gene (5 bases). This CDR3 has 14 residues. From germline, CDR1 is SGHNT and CDR2 YYREEE (reference sequence). Deletions cut 7 bases from V and 3 bases from J, with 15 bases between. CDR3 nucleotide sequence: TGTGCCAGCTCGGCGGGCCACAGTACAGATACGCAGTATTTT. The encoded protein is CASSAGHSTDTQYF.

This clone has just a few counts. The chain employs TRBV18 and TRBJ1-2; 7 nucleotides line up with TRBD1. CDR1 KGHSH and CDR2 LQKENI come from the germline V gene. The CDR3 extends over 14 amino acids. V lost 6 bases and J lost 4; bases outside the gene matches: 8. This CDR3 reads CASSRQGGGYGYTF. The DNA of the CDR3 is TGTGCCAGCTCTAGACAGGGAGGAGGCTATGGCTACACCTTC.

This chain joins TRBV6-1 and TRBJ2-7; 8 bases are a match to TRBD1. V lost 2 bases, J lost 3 bases, and 6 bases stayed unmatched. This CDR3 spans 15 amino acids. In germline, CDR1 is MNHNS, CDR2 SASEGT. The CDR3: CASSELGTGIYEQYV. Written as DNA, the CDR3 is TGTGCCAGCAGTGAATTAGGGACAGGCATCTACGAGCAGTACGTC.

The V gene is TRBV19, the J gene TRBJ2-7; 7 positions match TRBD1. J was trimmed by 2 bases and V by 4 bases; bases with no gene match: 5. The germline gives CDR1 LNHDA, CDR2 SQIVND (reference sequence). This CDR3 comprises 14 residues. The chain's CDR3 is CASSRQGPAYEQYF. The CDR3 nucleotides are TGTGCCAGTAGTAGACAGGGACCAGCCTACGAGCAGTACTTC.

The chain uses TRBV4-3 and TRBJ1-4; 9 nucleotides agree with TRBD1. The CDR3 covers 14 residues. V shed 3 bases and J 8 bases; nucleotides not matched to a gene: 4. Per germline, CDR1 LGHNA and CDR2 YSLEER. CDR3 in amino acids: CASSQDRGFEKLFF. CDR3 nucleotides: TGCGCCAGCAGCCAGGACAGGGGTTTCGAAAAACTGTTTTTT.

The rearrangement joins TRBV30 to TRBJ1-3, with D possibly TRBD1 on 5 matching bases. This CDR3 has 14 residues. Trimming shortened V by 5 bases and J by 4 bases, and 15 bases separated the two germline ends. Per the germline V gene, CDR1 is GTSNPN and CDR2 is SVGIG (reference sequence). The chain's CDR3 is CAWEIRGSGNTIYF. The DNA of the CDR3 is TGTGCCTGGGAAATTCGGGGGTCCGGAAACACCATATATTTT.

This clone was counted a few times. The chain couples TRBV5-6 to TRBJ1-2; TRBD1 is a possible D gene (5 bases). Germline CDR1 and CDR2: SGHDT and YYEEEE. V was clipped by 2 bases and J by 4 bases, with 9 bases between them. This CDR3 region has 13 residues. CDR3 amino acids: CASSFQGGYGYTF. CDR3 bases: TGTGCCAGCAGCTTTCAGGGAGGCTATGGCTACACCTTC. Looking up the rest from reference TRBV5-6 and TRBJ1-2 gives the full variable domain: DAGVTQSPTHLIKTRGQQVTLRCSPKSGHDTVSWYQQALGQGPQFIFQYYEEEERQRGNFPDRFSGHQFPNYSSELNVNALLLGDSALYLCASSFQGGYGYTFGSGTRLTVV.